This TCR beta chain was recorded in a study of cytomegalovirus exposure and HLA in healthy donors. About the research overall: A prior analysis found roughly 100 million unique TCR beta sequences from roughly 180 million T cells.

J was trimmed by 5 bases and V by 4 bases; bases with no gene match: 7. The CDR3 spans 16 residues. Germline CDR1 reads SGDLS; CDR2 reads YYNGEE. The PCR used 60 Vbeta and 13 Jbeta primers. TCRdb keeps only in-frame clones here, not all; method: immunoSEQ multiplex PCR. This table has 200,000 or so clones, 65% to 80% appearing once. The specimen was PBMCs. The genes are TRBV9 and TRBJ2-1; 12 bases line up with TRBD2. This clonotype was obtained from a girl aged 2 to 9 in good health and CMV-seronegative. CDR3 amino acids: CASSPRLAGVDNEQFF. CDR3 DNA sequence: TGTGCCAGCAGCCCCCGACTAGCGGGGGTCGACAATGAGCAGTTCTTC.